One and the same sample provided the 2 T cell receptor beta chains below, sequenced in a study of blood T cell repertoires in COVID-19. Repertoires were generated with immunoSEQ multiplex PCR, while TCRdb's copy carries only in-frame clones and drops some. The table has 88,000 or so clones, roughly 83% seen once; the top ten hold approximately 22%. The material sequenced was peripheral blood. These receptors all stem from a human donor in a cohort sampled during active COVID-19.

J is TRBJ1-4 and V is TRBV27; 7 bases are shared with TRBD1. Looked up from germline, CDR1 is MNHEY and CDR2 is SMNVEV (reference sequence). This CDR3 is 14 amino acids long. J lost 2 bases, V lost 4 bases, and 1 base had no gene match. The CDR3 region is CASSSGGTNEKLFF. The CDR3 DNA is TGTGCCAGCAGTTCAGGGGGGACTAATGAAAAACTGTTTTTT.

CDR3 in DNA: TGTGCCAGCAGCTTAACAGCTAGCTCCTACAATGAGCAGTTCTTC. Amino acids: CASSLTASSYNEQFF. The chain recombines TRBV7-3 with TRBJ2-1; D gene uncertain. The CDR3 extends over 15 amino acids. The germline V gene has CDR1 SGHTA and CDR2 FQGTGA. Trimming cost V 0 bases and J 0 bases, with 6 bases left between them.